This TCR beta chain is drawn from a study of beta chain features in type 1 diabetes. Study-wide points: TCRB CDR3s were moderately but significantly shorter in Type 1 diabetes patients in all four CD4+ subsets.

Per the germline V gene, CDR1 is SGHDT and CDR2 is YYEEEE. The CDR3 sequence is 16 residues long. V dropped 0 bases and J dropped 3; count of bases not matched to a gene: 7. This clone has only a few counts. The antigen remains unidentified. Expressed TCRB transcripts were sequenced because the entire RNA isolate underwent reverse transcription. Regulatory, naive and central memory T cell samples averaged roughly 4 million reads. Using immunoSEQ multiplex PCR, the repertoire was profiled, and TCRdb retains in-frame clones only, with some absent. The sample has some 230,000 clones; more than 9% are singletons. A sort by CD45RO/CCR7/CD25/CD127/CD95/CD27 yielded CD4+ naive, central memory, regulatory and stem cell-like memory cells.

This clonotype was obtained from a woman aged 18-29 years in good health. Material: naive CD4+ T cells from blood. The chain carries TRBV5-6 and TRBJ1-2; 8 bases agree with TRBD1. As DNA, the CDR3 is TGTGCCAGCAGCTTGGGACAGGGGAGGTTGGACTATGGCTACACCTTC. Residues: CASSLGQGRLDYGYTF.